Below, 22 T cell receptor beta chains from the same sample are listed, as sequenced in a study of T cells in Graves' hyperthyroidism and ophthalmopathy. The source material, RNA transcripts, was used to amplify TCR beta CDR3 regions. HTBI primers were the set used in a first-round RT-PCR of the TCR CDR3. In TCRdb, the multiplex PCR reads were re-called with MiXCR into one record per CDR3 protein. The sample lists about 640,000 distinct CDR3 sequences, around 21% occurring once. Sequenced material: blood. Every receptor here comes from a man aged 30 to 39 with Graves' ophthalmopathy.

At least ten counts were recorded for this clonotype. The rearrangement links TRBV7-8 to TRBJ1-5; no definite D call. Germline lookup yields CDR1 SGHVS and CDR2 FQNEAQ. CDR3 length: 13 residues. V was shortened by 1 base and J by 5 bases, with 6 bases between the two germline ends. In nucleotides, the CDR3 is TGTGCCAGCAGCTTAGAGTTGGATCAGCCCCAGCATTTT. Amino acids: CASSLELDQPQHF.

The sample holds a few counts of this clonotype. The chain carries TRBV29-1 and TRBJ2-7, with D possibly being TRBD2 (5 bases). The V end lost 3 bases, the J end lost 2 bases, and 14 bases lay between the germline ends. Germline V gives CDR1 SQVTM, CDR2 ANQGSEA. The CDR3 spans 14 residues. CDR3 nucleotide sequence: TGCAGCGTTGAGGGAAGAGACGGGACCTACGAGCAGTACTTC. Translating gives CSVEGRDGTYEQYF.

Comment on this clonotype: This may come from a read error, since a much larger clone is one base off. Without the conserved terminal phenylalanine or tryptophan, this CDR3 likely stems from a read error. The genes are TRBV3-1 and TRBJ1-1, with a tentative D call TRBD1 (5 bases). Trimming left V 6 bases short and J 1 base short, with 15 bases between. In germline, CDR1 is LGHDT, CDR2 YNNKEL (reference sequence). This CDR3 is built from 15 residues. The CDR3 spells CASSLAGQGNTEAFL. The CDR3, as DNA: TGTGCCAGCAGTCTCGCGGGGCAGGGGAACACTGAAGCTTTCCTT.

The chain links TRBV7-9 to TRBJ1-4, with D possibly TRBD1 on 6 matching bases. The CDR3 runs to 16 residues. Trimming cost V 4 bases and J 7 bases, with 19 bases left between them. Germline V CDR1 and CDR2: SEHNR, FQNEAQ (reference sequence). The DNA for the CDR3 is TGTGCCAGCAGCTCATTGTCAGGGGCCGCAGCTGAAAAACTGTTTTTT. Residues: CASSSLSGAAAEKLFF.

The table lists this clonotype with a few counts. The chain is built from TRBV28 and TRBJ1-2; 9 bases are shared with TRBD1. Trimming removed 3 bases from V and 4 bases from J; junction bases left unmatched: 9. The CDR3 consists of 16 residues. Germline V CDR1 and CDR2: MDHEN, SYDVKM. The chain's CDR3 is CASSFQPGQGPYGYTF. For the CDR3, the DNA is TGTGCCAGCAGTTTTCAACCGGGACAGGGACCCTATGGCTACACCTTC.

The count of this clonotype is one. The gene calls are TRBV4-2 and TRBJ1-5; D remains ambiguous. Germline CDR1 reads LGHNA; CDR2 reads YNFKEQ. CDR3 length equals 17 residues. V was pared by 0 bases and J by 8 bases, with 20 bases between. CDR3 nucleotide sequence: TGTGCCAGCAGCCAAGATTCGGGTGTGGGGATGGCGAAGCCCCAGCATTTT. This encodes CASSQDSGVGMAKPQHF.

CDR3 in amino acids: CASSSLEGGTDTQYF. CDR3 DNA: TGTGCCAGCAGCTCCCTGGAGGGAGGCACAGATACGCAGTATTTT. The V gene is TRBV11-2, the J gene TRBJ2-3; D may be TRBD2 (6 bases). In germline, CDR1 is SGHAT, CDR2 FQNNGV. This CDR3 is 15 amino acids long. V lost 4 bases and J 1 base, leaving 12 bases between the germline ends. Based on the CDR3 plus reference TRBV11-2 and TRBJ2-3, the full variable domain is EAGVAQSPRYKIIEKRQSVAFWCNPISGHATLYWYQQILGQGPKLLIQFQNNGVVDDSQLPKDRFSAERLKGVDSTLKIQPAKLEDSAVYLCASSSLEGGTDTQYFGPGTRLTVL.

This clonotype has a handful of counts. J is TRBJ1-5 and V is TRBV20-1; D not resolved. This CDR3 region has 13 residues. Trimming removed 6 bases from V and 0 bases from J, with 9 bases in between. CDR1 is DFQATT and CDR2 is SNEGSKA in the germline V gene (reference sequence). CDR3 bases: TGCAGTGCCGGTATTAATAGCAATCAGCCCCAGCATTTT. This sequence encodes CSAGINSNQPQHF.

A few counts support this clonotype. This chain joins TRBV4-1 and TRBJ2-1; unclear D gene. The CDR3 has 13 residues. V was shortened by 2 bases and J by 9 bases, with 11 bases between the two germline ends. The germline V gene encodes CDR1 MGHRA and CDR2 YSYEKL. As DNA, the CDR3 is TGCGCCAGCAGCCAACTAATGGCCACTGAGCAGTTCTTC. It yields the protein CASSQLMATEQFF.

In its sample, this clonotype was seen many times. V gene TRBV12-3 or TRBV12-4 combines with J gene TRBJ2-2; the D gene is possibly TRBD1 (6 bases). Trimming removed 5 bases from V and 7 bases from J, with 11 bases in between. The length of the CDR3 is 13 residues. In DNA form, the CDR3 reads TGTGCCAGCAGTCTACAGGGTTTCGGGGAGCTGTTTTTT. Translated, it gives CASSLQGFGELFF.

The chain uses TRBV28 and TRBJ1-3; 7 nucleotides match TRBD1. The CDR3 sequence is 13 residues long. Looked up from germline, CDR1 is MDHEN and CDR2 is SYDVKM. The CDR3 is CASRDSSGNTIYF. CDR3 sequence (DNA): TGTGCAAGCCGGGACAGCTCTGGAAACACCATATATTTT.

At least ten counts were recorded for this clonotype. The rearrangement links TRBV24-1 to TRBJ2-3; TRBD1 might be the D (6 bases). Trimming left V 7 bases short and J 0 bases short, with 10 bases between. Per the germline V gene, CDR1 is KGHDR and CDR2 is SFDVKD. The length of the CDR3 is 14 residues. The CDR3 DNA follows: TGTGCCACCAGCGATGGACAGAGCACAGATACGCAGTATTTT. This codes for CATSDGQSTDTQYF.

This clonotype was observed many times. This chain links TRBV7-2 with TRBJ1-5; D possibly corresponds to TRBD1 (5 bases). The CDR3 consists of 12 residues. CDR1 SGHTA and CDR2 FQGNSA come from the germline V gene. Trimming took off 3 bases at V and 6 bases at J, with 6 bases between the two ends. CDR3 region: CASSFDSQPQHF. CDR3 nucleotides: TGTGCCAGCAGCTTCGACAGTCAGCCCCAGCATTTT. Based on the CDR3 plus reference TRBV7-2 and TRBJ1-5, the full variable domain is GAGVSQSPSNKVTEKGKDVELRCDPISGHTALYWYRQSLGQGLEFLIYFQGNSAPDKSGLPSDRFSAERTGGSVSTLTIQRTQQEDSAVYLCASSFDSQPQHFGDGTRLSIL.

V and J are TRBV29-1 and TRBJ2-7; 10 bases line up with TRBD2. This CDR3 spans 15 amino acids. The ends lost 1 base at V and 7 bases at J; junction bases unmatched: 10. CDR1 and CDR2 from the germline V gene are SQVTM and ANQGSEA. As DNA, the CDR3 is TGCAGCGTTGAAGTCTCGGGGACTAGCGCCCGGGAGCAGTACTTC. It codes for CSVEVSGTSAREQYF.

There are a few counts of this clonotype. This rearrangement joins TRBV12-3 or TRBV12-4 to TRBJ2-1, with TRBD2 identical over 13 bases. Trimming took 6 bases from V and 11 from J; bases not matched to a gene: 10. The CDR3 spans 15 residues. The CDR3 here is CASRYGTSGTVQQFF. In nucleotides, the CDR3 is TGTGCCAGCAGGTACGGGACTAGCGGGACTGTTCAGCAGTTCTTC.

This clonotype was counted many times. The chain recombines TRBV3-1 with TRBJ2-5, with TRBD2 identical over 8 bases. Unmatched junction bases numbered 2, after V lost 4 bases and J lost 1 base. This CDR3 region has 14 residues. Germline V gives CDR1 LGHDT, CDR2 YNNKEL (reference sequence). The CDR3 nucleotides read TGTGCCAGCAGCCGCGGGGGGATCCAAGAGACCCAGTACTTC. Protein product: CASSRGGIQETQYF.

The gene calls are TRBV6-1 and TRBJ2-2; TRBD2 aligns across 11 bases. CDR1 and CDR2 from the germline V gene are MNHNS and SASEGT. The CDR3 runs to 16 residues. V lost 5 bases to trimming and J lost 6 bases; unmatched junction nucleotides: 8. This CDR3 is CASSRGLAGISGELFF. The DNA for the CDR3 is TGTGCCAGCAGTAGAGGACTAGCGGGTATTTCCGGGGAGCTGTTTTTT.

This clonotype was counted between two and nine times. The V call is TRBV27, the J call TRBJ2-5; D is unclear. The CDR3 sequence is 17 residues long. V gave up 0 bases and J gave up 1 base, with 15 bases separating them. Germline CDR1 is MNHEY and CDR2 is SMNVEV (reference sequence). This CDR3 is CASSLSRDQAPQETQYF. CDR3 sequence (DNA): TGTGCCAGCAGTTTATCTCGCGACCAGGCCCCCCAAGAGACCCAGTACTTC.

The CDR3 region is CASSKFMGGPYEQYF. DNA for the CDR3: TGTGCCAGCTCGAAGTTCATGGGGGGCCCCTACGAGCAGTACTTC. The chain employs TRBV28 and TRBJ2-7; TRBD1 or TRBD2 may be the D gene (6 bases each). The germline CDR1 and CDR2 sequences are MDHEN and SYDVKM. The CDR3 consists of 15 residues. Trimming stripped 8 bases from V and 2 bases from J, with 19 bases between.

On this clonotype: A much larger clone lies a single base off, so this may be a read error. The rearrangement uses TRBV7-9 and TRBJ1-5; weak D call: TRBD1 (5 bases). This CDR3 is built from 15 residues. CDR1 and CDR2 from the germline V gene are SEHNR and FQNEAQ (reference sequence). Trimming shortened V by 4 bases and J by 5 bases, and 15 bases separated the two germline ends. The CDR3 spells CASSSEAGPDQPQHF. The CDR3 nucleotides are TGTGCCAGCAGCTCCGAGGCAGGGCCCGATCAGCCCCAGCATTTT.

This clonotype was observed many times. The chain couples TRBV4-1 to TRBJ2-3; TRBD2 agrees at 9 bases. The trim removed 2 bases at V and 3 bases at J, leaving 6 bases unmatched. The CDR3 is 16 amino acids. Germline-derived CDR1 and CDR2 are MGHRA and YSYEKL. CDR3 DNA sequence: TGCGCCAGCAGCCAACGGGGACTAGCCGATACAGATACGCAGTATTTT. This gives the protein CASSQRGLADTDTQYF.

This chain connects TRBV6-2 or TRBV6-3 to TRBJ1-5, with 8 bases that match TRBD1. The CDR3 runs to 16 residues. CDR1 is MNHEY and CDR2 is SVGEGT in the germline V gene. Unmatched junction bases numbered 11, after V lost 6 bases and J lost 4 bases. CDR3 sequence reads: CASSLSGQGGNQPQHF. The CDR3 region has the DNA TGTGCCAGCAGCCTTTCTGGACAGGGAGGAAATCAGCCCCAGCATTTT.